The rows below give T cell receptor beta chains drawn from one sample of a study of blood T cell repertoires in COVID-19. TCRdb's table, derived via immunoSEQ multiplex PCR, lists solely in-frame clones and lacks some. The sample comprises hundreds of thousands of clones, around 85% of which are singletons, and about 2.2% rests with the top ten. What was sequenced was peripheral blood. Receptor source: a woman in her 50s with acute or convalescent COVID-19. Both conserved end residues are part of each CDR3. D genes are given only for firm matches. Clone sizes are given selectively: once, few, many, or a class where the clone is expanded.

clone_size	d_call	j_call	cdr3_length	v_call	cdr3_aa	cdr3_nt
NA	TRBD2	TRBJ2-5	16	TRBV30	CAWSVGASGGGETQYF	TGTGCCTGGAGTGTAGGCGCCAGCGGGGGTGGGGAGACCCAGTACTTC
few	TRBD1	TRBJ1-1	11	TRBV20-1	CSAQGDTEAFF	TGCAGTGCCCAGGGGGACACTGAAGCTTTCTTT
NA	TRBD1	TRBJ1-2	12	TRBV30	CAWLDRGLGYTF	TGTGCCTGGCTGGACAGGGGGCTTGGCTACACCTTC
NA	NA	TRBJ2-7	16	TRBV4-1	CASSQSTDNTDYEQYF	TGCGCCAGCAGCCAGTCAACGGACAACACGGACTACGAGCAGTACTTC
NA	NA	TRBJ2-2	14	TRBV19	CASTRGFDTGELFF	TGTGCCAGTACGAGGGGGTTCGACACCGGGGAGCTGTTTTTT
NA	TRBD2	TRBJ2-3	15	TRBV5-5	CASSYSGGPADTQYF	TGTGCCAGCAGCTATAGCGGGGGGCCGGCGGATACGCAGTATTTT
NA	TRBD2	TRBJ2-1	15	TRBV6-5	CASSLTSGKYNEQFF	TGTGCCAGCAGCCTGACTAGCGGGAAGTACAATGAGCAGTTCTTC
NA	NA	TRBJ2-7	14	TRBV25-1	CASSDQGRGYEQYF	TGTGCCAGCAGTGACCAGGGCAGGGGCTACGAGCAGTACTTC
few	NA	TRBJ1-5	17	TRBV21-1	CASSKLRTGQGCQPQHF	TGTGCCAGCAGCAAATTGAGAACAGGACAGGGATGTCAGCCCCAGCATTTT
few	NA	TRBJ2-5	15	TRBV7-8	CASSLEGGVRETQYF	TGTGCCAGCAGCTTAGAGGGCGGGGTGAGGGAGACCCAGTACTTC
NA	TRBD1	TRBJ1-5	14	TRBV19	CATRQGASNQPQHF	TGTGCCACAAGACAGGGGGCGAGCAATCAGCCCCAGCATTTT
NA	TRBD1	TRBJ2-1	14	TRBV11-3	CASKRTGEYNEQFF	TGTGCCAGCAAGAGGACAGGGGAATACAATGAGCAGTTCTTC
NA	NA	TRBJ2-1	15	TRBV2	CASEAQTGVNNEQFF	TGTGCCAGCGAGGCCCAAACAGGTGTCAACAATGAGCAGTTCTTC
NA	TRBD1	TRBJ2-1	15	TRBV7-2	CASSPGQGRGNEQFF	TGTGCCAGCAGCCCTGGACAGGGTAGGGGCAATGAGCAGTTCTTC
NA	TRBD1	TRBJ2-2	16	TRBV6-5	CASSYHGTGKAGELFF	TGTGCCAGCAGTTACCATGGGACAGGGAAGGCCGGGGAGCTGTTTTTT
NA	TRBD2	TRBJ2-3	19	TRBV5-5	CASSFPGLAGGHYTDTQYF	TGTGCCAGCAGCTTTCCGGGACTAGCGGGGGGGCATTACACAGATACGCAGTATTTT
NA	NA	TRBJ2-2	14	TRBV5-1	CATRQDSSTGELFF	TGCGCCACGAGACAGGACAGTTCCACCGGGGAGCTGTTTTTT
NA	TRBD1	TRBJ2-2	16	TRBV4-1	CASSRRGTGDTGELFF	TGCGCCAGCAGCCGGAGGGGGACAGGGGACACCGGGGAGCTGTTTTTT
NA	TRBD1	TRBJ1-2	14	TRBV19	CASSVDRVESGYTF	TGTGCCAGTAGTGTCGACAGGGTGGAGAGTGGCTACACCTTC
NA	NA	TRBJ1-5	14	TRBV10-3	CAISDFGLDQPQHF	TGTGCCATCAGTGATTTCGGGTTGGATCAGCCCCAGCATTTT
NA	TRBD2	TRBJ2-1	15	TRBV3-1/TRBV3-2	CASSQDLVTSYEQFF	TGTGCCAGCAGCCAAGATTTGGTGACTAGCTATGAGCAGTTCTTC
NA	NA	TRBJ2-3	14	TRBV9	CASSVGATTDTQYF	TGTGCCAGCAGCGTGGGGGCGACCACAGATACGCAGTATTTT
NA	TRBD1	TRBJ2-7	14	TRBV4-2	CASSLTWDSEEQYF	TGTGCCAGCAGCCTCACCTGGGACAGTGAGGAGCAGTACTTC
few	NA	TRBJ1-2	13	TRBV6-2/TRBV6-3	CASSLPTGYGYTF	TGTGCCAGCAGCCTTCCAACAGGGTATGGCTACACCTTC
NA	TRBD1	TRBJ2-7	14	TRBV2	CASSRDRGSLEQYF	TGTGCCAGCAGCCGGGACAGGGGATCACTCGAGCAGTACTTC
few	NA	TRBJ2-5	15	TRBV5-1	CASRSTLGAGETQYF	TGCGCCAGCAGGTCAACGTTGGGGGCGGGAGAGACCCAGTACTTC
once	TRBD1	TRBJ2-3	16	TRBV19	CASSGTGGLGTDTQYF	TGTGCCAGTAGTGGGACAGGGGGCTTGGGCACAGATACGCAGTATTTT
NA	NA	TRBJ2-7	12	TRBV11-2	CASADWDSKQYF	TGTGCCAGCGCAGACTGGGACTCTAAGCAGTACTTC
few	TRBD2	TRBJ2-3	16	TRBV5-1	CASSSLAGLLTDTQYF	TGCGCCAGCAGCTCCCTAGCGGGGTTACTCACAGATACGCAGTATTTT
NA	NA	TRBJ2-7	13	TRBV5-4	CASSSGLSYEQYF	TGTGCCAGCAGTTCGGGACTTTCCTACGAGCAGTACTTC
NA	NA	TRBJ2-3	14	TRBV14	CASSGGGGWDTQYF	TGTGCCAGCAGCGGTGGAGGCGGCTGGGATACGCAGTATTTT
few	TRBD2	TRBJ2-2	13	TRBV5-1	CASSKRESGELFF	TGCGCCAGCAGCAAGCGGGAGTCCGGGGAGCTGTTTTTT
once	NA	TRBJ1-3	14	TRBV2	CASRTGLSGNTIYF	TGTGCCAGCAGGACAGGTTTAAGCGGAAACACCATATATTTT
NA	NA	TRBJ1-6	12	TRBV19	CASSFFNSPLHF	TGTGCCAGTAGTTTCTTCAATTCACCCCTCCACTTT
NA	NA	TRBJ1-1	11	TRBV7-3	CASSPLREAFF	TGTGCCAGCAGCCCCCTGAGAGAAGCTTTCTTT
NA	NA	TRBJ1-2	14	TRBV9	CASSVDGQNYGYTF	TGTGCCAGCAGCGTAGACGGACAGAACTATGGCTACACCTTC
NA	NA	TRBJ1-4	13	TRBV27	CASSLGQYEKLFF	TGTGCCAGCAGTCTTGGACAGTATGAAAAACTGTTTTTT
NA	TRBD2	TRBJ2-7	15	TRBV14	CASSQAPGLPYEQYF	TGTGCCAGCAGCCAAGCCCCGGGACTACCTTACGAGCAGTACTTC
NA	TRBD2	TRBJ2-3	17	TRBV6-1	CASSDGGLAGVWDTQYF	TGTGCCAGCAGTGATGGGGGACTAGCGGGAGTCTGGGATACGCAGTATTTT
NA	NA	TRBJ2-2	15	TRBV11-3	CASSFRGSDTGELFF	TGTGCCAGCAGCTTTAGGGGGTCGGACACCGGGGAGCTGTTTTTT
NA	TRBD1	TRBJ2-7	15	TRBV10-3	CAISVAGTGSYEQYF	TGTGCCATCAGTGTCGCAGGGACAGGGAGCTACGAGCAGTACTTC